The source of this TCR beta chain is a study of CD8+ T cells in alopecia areata. Whole-study results and caveats: Sharing of TCRs across patients appeared less clear than in mice, possibly for HLA-related reasons.

CDR3 length: 14 residues. Germline V gene lookup returns CDR1 SGHTA and CDR2 FQGNSA. Regarding this clone: Its matching antigen is unknown. A junction boundary mismatches the germline segment, possibly from a read error.

Extracted from the samples, RNA was reverse transcribed into cDNA to serve as the sequencing template. Sequencing was performed with immunoSEQ multiplex PCR; in TCRdb, only in-frame clones are kept and a portion is missing. This table holds 150,000 to 180,000 clones, 50% to 65% found once. This specimen consisted of CD8+ T cells sorted from blood, obtained at week 0. This sequence originates from a human donor with alopecia areata. The chain couples TRBV7-2 to TRBJ2-7, with TRBD2 as a possible D gene (5 bases). The CDR3 nucleotides read TGTGCCAGCAGCTTAGGAGGGTCGTGTGACGATCAGTACTTC. Residues: CASSLGGSCDDQYF. The full variable domain, rest sourced from reference TRBV7-2 and TRBJ2-7, is GAGVSQSPSNKVTEKGKDVELRCDPISGHTALYWYRQSLGQGLEFLIYFQGNSAPDKSGLPSDRFSAERTGGSVSTLTIQRTQQEDSAVYLCASSLGGSCDDQYFGPGTRLTVT.